The 32 T cell receptor beta chains below all came from one sample that was sequenced in a study of T-cell reconstitution after alpha-beta-depleted transplantation in children. Preparation of the TCRbeta library was carried out with unique molecular identifiers. TCRdb fed the PCR reads into MiXCR, producing one record per CDR3 protein. This table holds approximately 110,000 distinct CDR3 sequences, 20% to 25% found once. The input for sequencing was PBMCs, mostly from graft donor cells, taken 180 days after TCRalphabeta/CD19-depleted stem cell transplant. These receptors all stem from a male patient aged 2-10 years who had a stem cell transplant for chronic granulomatous disease, so the T cells may come from the graft donor.

This clonotype was recorded at least ten times. The gene calls are TRBV9 and TRBJ1-3; D not certain. Germline assignment: CDR1 SGDLS and CDR2 YYNGEE. V was clipped by 0 bases and J by 0 bases, with 7 bases between them. The CDR3 extends over 15 amino acids. The DNA of the CDR3 is TGTGCCAGCAGCGTAGCTCAAACCTCTGGAAACACCATATATTTT. Protein sequence: CASSVAQTSGNTIYF.

This clonotype was recorded at least ten times. This chain uses TRBV29-1 with TRBJ2-2, with 12 nucleotides matching TRBD2. Germline lookup yields CDR1 SQVTM and CDR2 ANQGSEA. V lost 7 bases to trimming and J lost 7 bases; unmatched junction nucleotides: 13. This CDR3 has 16 amino acids. The CDR3 region is CSASWRTSGNGGELFF. The CDR3 DNA sequence: TGCAGCGCTTCCTGGCGGACTAGCGGGAATGGCGGGGAGCTGTTTTTT.

The rearrangement links TRBV5-1 to TRBJ2-1; a possible D gene is TRBD1 (5 bases). This CDR3 region has 14 residues. The germline gives CDR1 SGHRS, CDR2 YFSETQ. The V end lost 0 bases, the J end lost 4 bases, and 8 bases lay between the germline ends. CDR3 sequence reads: CASSLDRSYNEQFF. CDR3 coding DNA: TGCGCCAGCAGCTTGGACAGGAGTTACAATGAGCAGTTCTTC.

This clonotype has just a few counts. V and J are TRBV20-1 and TRBJ2-5; D is unclear. V lost 1 base and J 4 bases, leaving 7 bases between the germline ends. Germline lookup yields CDR1 DFQATT and CDR2 SNEGSKA (reference sequence). CDR3 length: 12 amino acids. CDR3 amino acids: CSARGVLETQYF. In DNA form, the CDR3 reads TGCAGTGCTAGAGGCGTACTAGAGACCCAGTACTTC.

This chain connects TRBV6-2 or TRBV6-3 to TRBJ1-2; D might be TRBD1 (5 bases). Germline V gene lookup returns CDR1 MNHEY and CDR2 SVGEGT. CDR3 length: 13 amino acids. V lost 2 bases to trimming and J lost 7 bases, with 11 bases between them. The CDR3 sequence: CASSYQGLGGYTF. The CDR3 region has the DNA TGTGCCAGCAGTTACCAGGGACTCGGTGGCTACACCTTC.

The chain couples TRBV11-2 to TRBJ2-3; 14 bases are a match to TRBD2. This CDR3 has 20 residues. Germline trimming cut 5 bases from V and 1 base from J; bases unmatched to any gene: 14. Germline values: CDR1 SGHAT, CDR2 FQNNGV. DNA of the CDR3: TGTGCCAGCAGCGACTGGACTAGCGGGGGGCGGTCCTGGGGCACAGATACGCAGTATTTT. Amino acid sequence: CASSDWTSGGRSWGTDTQYF.

The J gene is TRBJ2-7, the V gene TRBV11-1; TRBD1 or TRBD2 may be the D gene (5 bases each). The V gene's germline CDR1 is SGHAT and CDR2 FQDESV (reference sequence). V was trimmed by 4 bases and J by 3 bases, leaving 19 bases between them. The CDR3 is made up of 16 amino acids. The chain's CDR3 is CASSSRDRDGNYEQYF. The CDR3 nucleotides read TGTGCCAGCAGCTCCCGGGATCGGGACGGAAACTACGAGCAGTACTTC.

This clonotype came up a few times. The gene calls are TRBV20-1 and TRBJ2-3; 11 bases match TRBD2. V dropped 0 bases and J dropped 8; count of bases not matched to a gene: 13. The germline V gene encodes CDR1 DFQATT and CDR2 SNEGSKA (reference sequence). The length of the CDR3 is 17 residues. This chain's CDR3 is CSARDLRELAGVSTQYF. CDR3 DNA sequence: TGCAGTGCTAGAGATCTCCGGGAACTAGCGGGAGTGTCTACGCAGTATTTT.

The chain uses TRBV9 and TRBJ2-3, with 11 nucleotides matching TRBD2. From germline, CDR1 is SGDLS and CDR2 YYNGEE. There are 14 residues in the CDR3. After removal of 3 bases from V and 5 bases from J, the junction contained 2 bases not matched to a gene. The CDR3, as DNA: TGTGCCAGCAGCGCTAGCGGGGGGTTAGATACGCAGTATTTT. It translates to CASSASGGLDTQYF.

This clonotype was recorded many times. The chain's CDR3 is CASSLVRIPVGSYEQYF. CDR3 bases: TGTGCCAGCAGCTTAGTACGGATCCCCGTGGGCTCCTACGAGCAGTACTTC. V and J are TRBV7-2 and TRBJ2-7; D call uncertain. CDR1 is SGHTA and CDR2 is FQGNSA in the germline V gene. The V and J ends lost 1 base and 0 bases respectively, with 16 bases between them. This CDR3 comprises 17 residues.

This clonotype has only a few counts. The chain is built from TRBV29-1 and TRBJ2-1, with TRBD2 identical over 12 bases. Trimming at V came to 3 bases and at J to 8 bases, leaving 2 bases not matched to a gene. This CDR3 comprises 13 residues. From germline, CDR1 is SQVTM and CDR2 ANQGSEA. The CDR3 sequence is CSVETSGSYEQFF. The CDR3 coding sequence is TGCAGCGTTGAGACTAGCGGGAGCTATGAGCAGTTCTTC.

This clonotype was observed a few times. This chain joins TRBV28 and TRBJ1-5; TRBD1 is a possible D gene (5 bases). V was clipped by 7 bases and J by 0 bases, with 10 bases between them. The CDR3 loop spans 14 amino acids. The V gene's germline CDR1 is MDHEN and CDR2 SYDVKM. Written as DNA, the CDR3 is TGTGCCAGCACCCCAGGGAATAGCAATCAGCCCCAGCATTTT. As protein: CASTPGNSNQPQHF.

The chain combines TRBV12-3 or TRBV12-4 with TRBJ2-2; 8 positions agree with TRBD2. The junction had 8 bases not matched to a gene; V was cut back by 5 bases and J by 3 bases. This CDR3 spans 16 amino acids. This CDR3 is CASSPGTRGDTGELFF. In DNA form, the CDR3 reads TGTGCCAGCAGTCCCGGGACTAGGGGGGACACCGGGGAGCTGTTTTTT.

This clonotype was detected many times. The genes are TRBV5-5 and TRBJ2-1; D remains ambiguous. Trimming stripped 0 bases from V and 6 bases from J, with 4 bases between. This CDR3 has 12 amino acids. Per germline, CDR1 SGHKS and CDR2 YYEKEE (reference sequence). Written as DNA, the CDR3 is TGTGCCAGCAGCTTGGCCGTCAATGAGCAGTTCTTC. As protein: CASSLAVNEQFF.

In its sample, this clonotype was seen many times. The chain couples TRBV20-1 to TRBJ2-3, with 10 bases matching TRBD1. J was trimmed by 8 bases and V by 3 bases; bases with no gene match: 5. The CDR3 has 13 amino acids. Germline CDR1 is DFQATT and CDR2 is SNEGSKA (reference sequence). The DNA of the CDR3 is TGCAGTGCTAGGGGGACAGGGGTCGTTACGCAGTATTTT. Amino acids: CSARGTGVVTQYF.

The V gene is TRBV24-1, the J gene TRBJ2-5; D not certain. CDR1 is KGHDR and CDR2 is SFDVKD in the germline V gene. V lost 8 bases and J lost 10, with 4 bases in between. The CDR3 is 8 residues long. In DNA form, the CDR3 reads TGTGCCACCAAAGGCCAGTACTTC. It translates to CATKGQYF.

This clonotype was observed many times. This chain links TRBV12-3 or TRBV12-4 with TRBJ2-1; the match to TRBD2 covers 10 bases. V shed 1 base, J shed 7 bases, and the junction held 10 bases outside the gene matches. This CDR3 spans 17 amino acids. The CDR3 is CASSLGLPLAGVNEQFF. The CDR3 DNA reads as TGTGCCAGCAGTTTAGGGTTACCCCTAGCGGGAGTAAATGAGCAGTTCTTC.

This clonotype was detected many times. The chain recombines TRBV6-5 with TRBJ2-5; the match to TRBD1 covers 9 bases. V shed 4 bases, J shed 6 bases, and the junction held 6 bases outside the gene matches. In germline, CDR1 is MNHEY, CDR2 SVGAGI. CDR3 length: 14 amino acids. The CDR3 nucleotides read TGTGCCAGCAGTTTGGACAGGGGCGACAAGACCCAGTACTTC. It is translated as CASSLDRGDKTQYF.

This clonotype was seen a few times. The chain is built from TRBV20-1 and TRBJ2-1; 9 nucleotides agree with TRBD2. With 2 bases clipped from V and 7 bases from J, the junction kept 3 bases outside the gene matches. Per the germline V gene, CDR1 is DFQATT and CDR2 is SNEGSKA (reference sequence). This CDR3 has 13 residues. CDR3 loop: CSARLAGMNEQFF. As DNA, the CDR3 is TGCAGTGCTAGACTAGCGGGGATGAATGAGCAGTTCTTC.

This clonotype was observed a handful of times. The chain recombines TRBV15 with TRBJ2-3; TRBD1 might be the D (6 bases). Germline CDR1 and CDR2: LNHNV and YYDKDF (reference sequence). The CDR3 covers 16 residues. V lost 6 bases, J lost 5 bases, and 21 bases lay in between. The CDR3 bases are TGTGCCACCAGAACCATCGGACAGCTGAGGGGAGATACGCAGTATTTT. It specifies CATRTIGQLRGDTQYF. Complete variable domain (other parts from reference TRBV15 and TRBJ2-3): DAMVIQNPRYQVTQFGKPVTLSCSQTLNHNVMYWYQQKSSQAPKLLFHYYDKDFNNEADTPDNFQSRRPNTSFCFLDIRSPGLGDTAMYLCATRTIGQLRGDTQYFGPGTRLTVL.

This clonotype was picked up many times. The rearrangement links TRBV20-1 to TRBJ2-1; 7 nucleotides align to TRBD2. Germline-derived CDR1 and CDR2 are DFQATT and SNEGSKA (reference sequence). This CDR3 has 15 amino acids. With 1 base clipped from V and 0 bases from J, the junction kept 3 bases outside the gene matches. The CDR3 spells CSARGGGSSYNEQFF. CDR3 DNA sequence: TGCAGTGCTAGAGGTGGCGGGAGCTCCTACAATGAGCAGTTCTTC.

Turning to this clonotype: The junction departs from the called germline gene at one end, perhaps through a read error. The J gene is TRBJ2-7, the V gene TRBV28; D ambiguous. Per the germline V gene, CDR1 is MDHEN and CDR2 is SYDVKM. The CDR3 consists of 12 residues. The CDR3 DNA sequence: TGTGCCAGCAGTTCCCAGGACCATTCCACCAACTTC. Translating gives CASSSQDHSTNF.

In this sample, this clonotype turned up many times. The rearrangement uses TRBV20-1 and TRBJ2-1, with 7 bases matching TRBD2. Per the germline V gene, CDR1 is DFQATT and CDR2 is SNEGSKA (reference sequence). The length of the CDR3 is 14 residues. The junction had 12 bases not matched to a gene; V was cut back by 4 bases and J by 9 bases. The CDR3 sequence: CSATRLAAAFEQFF. Here the CDR3 DNA reads TGCAGTGCTACAAGACTAGCAGCCGCCTTTGAGCAGTTCTTC.

This clonotype has ten or more counts. V and J are TRBV7-2 and TRBJ2-3, with unresolved D. The CDR3 sequence is 16 residues long. With 8 bases removed from V and 1 base from J, the gap between germline ends came to 19 bases. The germline gives CDR1 SGHTA, CDR2 FQGNSA. The CDR3 spells CASYKESQDGTDTQYF. The CDR3, as DNA: TGTGCCAGCTATAAGGAGAGCCAAGACGGCACAGATACGCAGTATTTT.

This clonotype was found a few times. CDR3 sequence (DNA): TGCAGTGCTAGGAAGGACACTGAAGCTTTCTTT. This encodes CSARKDTEAFF. V is TRBV20-1 and J is TRBJ1-1; D is undetermined. CDR1 and CDR2 (germline): DFQATT, SNEGSKA (reference sequence). CDR3 size: 11 residues. The ends were cut back, 3 bases at V and 3 bases at J, with 5 bases in the middle.

This sequence joins TRBV12-3 or TRBV12-4 and TRBJ2-1; D is perhaps TRBD2 (6 bases). V lost 6 bases to trimming and J lost 2 bases, with 14 bases between them. The CDR3 loop spans 15 amino acids. CDR3 in DNA: TGTGCCAGCAGGACGGCGGGATCTGCCTACAATGAGCAGTTCTTC. Translating gives CASRTAGSAYNEQFF.

This clonotype has at least ten counts. This chain uses TRBV5-1 with TRBJ2-7, with TRBD2 matching 7 bases. With V trimmed by 4 bases and J by 6 bases, 7 bases remained unmatched. This CDR3 spans 13 amino acids. The germline gives CDR1 SGHRS, CDR2 YFSETQ. The CDR3 DNA reads as TGCGCCAGCAGCCAAGGGACTATCCCCGAGCAGTACTTC. It translates to CASSQGTIPEQYF. Combining the CDR3 with reference TRBV5-1 and TRBJ2-7 gives the whole variable domain KAGVTQTPRYLIKTRGQQVTLSCSPISGHRSVSWYQQTPGQGLQFLFEYFSETQRNKGNFPGRFSGRQFSNSRSEMNVSTLELGDSALYLCASSQGTIPEQYFGPGTRLTVT.

This clonotype is deemed medium-sized. V and J are TRBV7-8 and TRBJ2-7; TRBD1 matches 10 bases. In germline, CDR1 is SGHVS, CDR2 FQNEAQ. V lost 4 bases and J lost 2; bases outside the gene matches: 2. The CDR3 is 14 amino acids. The DNA for the CDR3 is TGTGCCAGCAGCTGGGGGACAGGGGCCTACGAGCAGTACTTC. Protein sequence: CASSWGTGAYEQYF. The full variable domain, its missing parts supplied by reference TRBV7-8 and TRBJ2-7, is GAGVSQSPRYKVAKRGQDVALRCDPISGHVSLFWYQQALGQGPEFLTYFQNEAQLDKSGLPSDRFFAERPEGSVSTLKIQRTQQEDSAVYLCASSWGTGAYEQYFGPGTRLTVT.

This clonotype was counted only a few times. The chain couples TRBV20-1 to TRBJ2-1; D is possibly TRBD1 (6 bases). V was clipped by 6 bases and J by 0 bases, with 15 bases between them. Germline-derived CDR1 and CDR2 are DFQATT and SNEGSKA (reference sequence). The CDR3 runs 15 residues. The DNA of the CDR3 is TGCAGTGCACGGCCCACAGGGAGCTCCTACAATGAGCAGTTCTTC. It codes for CSARPTGSSYNEQFF.

This clonotype has just one count. The chain joins TRBV28 to TRBJ2-7, with 9 bases fitting TRBD2. The CDR3 is 15 amino acids. The germline CDR1 and CDR2 sequences are MDHEN and SYDVKM. V lost 5 bases to trimming and J lost 3 bases; unmatched junction nucleotides: 8. The chain's CDR3 is CASSVAGGVGYEQYF. For the CDR3, the DNA is TGTGCCAGCAGTGTGGCGGGAGGGGTAGGCTACGAGCAGTACTTC.

This clonotype was counted a few times. This chain links TRBV29-1 with TRBJ2-3; 13 bases match TRBD2. The germline gives CDR1 SQVTM, CDR2 ANQGSEA. CDR3 size: 14 residues. The V gene end was trimmed by 6 bases and the J gene end by 4 bases; junction bases not matched to a gene: 4. The CDR3, as DNA: TGCAGCGTCGTTACTAGCGGGAGGGCAGATACGCAGTATTTT. Its translation is CSVVTSGRADTQYF.

This clonotype was observed a few times. This rearrangement joins TRBV6-2 or TRBV6-3 to TRBJ2-1; TRBD2 might be the D (6 bases). The CDR3 is made up of 18 amino acids. The V end was cut by 2 bases, the J end by 4 bases, with 21 bases between. Germline CDR1 and CDR2: MNHEY and SVGEGT. The CDR3 DNA is TGTGCCAGCAGTTACCTCCCCTTGTCGGGAGTTGGTTACAATGAGCAGTTCTTC. Its translation is CASSYLPLSGVGYNEQFF.